The 5 T cell receptor beta chains presented below share a single source sample, sequenced in a study of T-cell reconstitution after alpha-beta-depleted transplantation in children. Unique molecular identifiers were used in preparing the TCRbeta library. TCRdb used MiXCR to reprocess the PCR reads, holding one entry per CDR3 protein. The top ten hold around 6.2% of the sample, which has 200,000 to 250,000 distinct CDR3 sequences, 8% to 9.5% seen once. Sequencing was performed on PBMCs from the stem cell graft donor, taken from the stem cell graft. The source of these receptors is a human donor who donated a stem cell graft to a child with acute lymphoblastic leukemia.

The chain combines TRBV7-9 with TRBJ2-7; D is uncertain. The CDR3 runs to 14 residues. Germline loops: CDR1 SEHNR, CDR2 FQNEAQ (reference sequence). Trimming removed 5 bases from V and 3 bases from J, with 14 bases in between. CDR3 region: CASSKDPKNYEQYF. In DNA form, the CDR3 reads TGTGCCAGCAGCAAGGACCCTAAGAACTACGAGCAGTACTTC.

This clonotype was observed a handful of times. This CDR3 reads CASSLAGGDFGSYNSPLHF. The CDR3 DNA reads as TGTGCCAGCAGTTTAGCAGGGGGTGATTTCGGTTCCTATAATTCACCCCTCCACTTT. The chain recombines TRBV12-3 or TRBV12-4 with TRBJ1-6; possibly TRBD1 for D (6 bases). The V gene lost 0 bases and the J gene lost 1 base, with 16 bases spanning the gap. The CDR3 length is 19 residues.

This clonotype was picked up many times. V and J are TRBV12-3 or TRBV12-4 and TRBJ2-2; 8 nucleotides match TRBD1. This CDR3 is 16 amino acids long. With 5 bases clipped from V and 7 bases from J, the junction kept 12 bases outside the gene matches. CDR3 loop: CASSAVWTGTGGELFF. As DNA, the CDR3 is TGTGCCAGCAGTGCCGTTTGGACAGGGACGGGCGGGGAGCTGTTTTTT.

The sample holds a few counts of this clonotype. The V call is TRBV29-1, the J call TRBJ2-7, with D possibly being TRBD1 (6 bases). Trimming took off 1 base at V and 2 bases at J, with 12 bases between the two ends. The CDR3 runs 14 residues. Germline V gene lookup returns CDR1 SQVTM and CDR2 ANQGSEA. The CDR3 loop reads CSVEVAGAPYEQYF. CDR3 sequence (DNA): TGCAGCGTTGAAGTCGCAGGGGCCCCCTACGAGCAGTACTTC.

The J gene is TRBJ2-5, the V gene TRBV9; no reliable D call. The CDR3 runs to 14 residues. Germline CDR1 is SGDLS and CDR2 is YYNGEE. Trimming took 1 base from V and 3 from J, leaving 10 bases between them. CDR3 DNA: TGTGCCAGCAGCGTATCGCCCTTAGAAGAGACCCAGTACTTC. Translated: CASSVSPLEETQYF.